This is a list of T cell receptor beta chains from one sample in a study of tumor-infiltrating lymphocytes in oesophageal squamous cell carcinoma. One entry per CDR3 protein results from TCRdb running MiXCR on the PCR reads. The sample lists around 18,000 distinct CDR3 sequences, 40% to 45% occurring once. Material for sequencing was esophageal tumor tissue. Receptors originate from a male donor with esophageal squamous cell carcinoma. Each CDR3 is given with its conserved first and last residue. A D gene is named only where the DNA matches it firmly. Size is omitted from some rows. Given values are once, few, many or a class for expanded clones.

cdr3_length: 15; d_call: TRBD2; v_call: TRBV7-2; j_call: TRBJ2-3; clone_size: .; cdr3_nt: TGTGCCAGCAGTTCAAGCGGGAGTCTTGGAGATACGCAGTATTTT; cdr3_aa: CASSSSGSLGDTQYF
cdr3_length: 12; d_call: .; v_call: TRBV7-2; j_call: TRBJ2-5; clone_size: many; cdr3_nt: TGTGCCAGCAGCTTAACTAGCATTGAGCAGTACTTC; cdr3_aa: CASSLTSIEQYF
cdr3_length: 16; d_call: .; v_call: TRBV28; j_call: TRBJ2-2; clone_size: .; cdr3_nt: TGTGCCAGCAGAATCCTAGACAGCGCGAACACCGGGGAGCTGTTTTTT; cdr3_aa: CASRILDSANTGELFF
cdr3_length: 12; d_call: TRBD2; v_call: TRBV5-4; j_call: TRBJ2-1; clone_size: .; cdr3_nt: TGTGCCAGCAGCTTTCCGGGGGGATGGCAGTTCTTC; cdr3_aa: CASSFPGGWQFF
cdr3_length: 14; d_call: .; v_call: TRBV5-3; j_call: TRBJ2-1; clone_size: .; cdr3_nt: TGTGCCAGCAGGCTTAGGGCAGCTATCAATGAGCAGTTCTTC; cdr3_aa: CASRLRAAINEQFF
cdr3_length: 13; d_call: .; v_call: TRBV10-3; j_call: TRBJ1-2; clone_size: hyperexpanded; cdr3_nt: TGTGCCATCCGGAGCGGTGATGCTATAGGCTACACCTTC; cdr3_aa: CAIRSGDAIGYTF
cdr3_length: 15; d_call: .; v_call: TRBV7-3; j_call: TRBJ2-7; clone_size: medium-sized; cdr3_nt: TGTGCCAGCAGCTTAAATCCGGGGGCGATTGGCGAGCAGTACTTC; cdr3_aa: CASSLNPGAIGEQYF
cdr3_length: 14; d_call: .; v_call: TRBV7-3; j_call: TRBJ2-7; clone_size: .; cdr3_nt: TGTGCCAGCAGCTTAACTGGCGGGGCCTACGAGCAGTACTTC; cdr3_aa: CASSLTGGAYEQYF
cdr3_length: 14; d_call: .; v_call: TRBV19; j_call: TRBJ2-7; clone_size: many; cdr3_nt: TGTGCCAGTAGTATAAGGGGAAAAGCCTACGAGCAGTACTTC; cdr3_aa: CASSIRGKAYEQYF
cdr3_length: 13; d_call: TRBD1; v_call: TRBV7-8; j_call: TRBJ1-1; clone_size: .; cdr3_nt: TGTGCCAGCAGCTTAACAGGGGAGACTGAAGCTTTCTTT; cdr3_aa: CASSLTGETEAFF